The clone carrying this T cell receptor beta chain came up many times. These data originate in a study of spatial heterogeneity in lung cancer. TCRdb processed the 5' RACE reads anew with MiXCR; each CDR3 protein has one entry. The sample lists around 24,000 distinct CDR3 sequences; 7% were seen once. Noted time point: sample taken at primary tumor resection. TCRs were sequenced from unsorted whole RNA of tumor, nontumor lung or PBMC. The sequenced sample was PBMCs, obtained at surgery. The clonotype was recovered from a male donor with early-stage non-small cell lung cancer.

This CDR3 is CASSSILTGGTYGYTF. DNA of the CDR3: TGTGCCAGCAGTTCCATCTTGACAGGGGGCACCTATGGCTACACCTTC. The gene calls are TRBV6-6 and TRBJ1-2; 10 bases line up with TRBD1. The CDR3 is 16 amino acids. Germline CDR1 is MNHNY and CDR2 is SVGAGI (reference sequence). V lost 4 bases to trimming and J lost 4 bases; unmatched junction nucleotides: 9.